The 25 T cell receptor beta chains below all came from one sample that was sequenced in a study of blood T cell repertoires in COVID-19. Repertoires were generated with immunoSEQ multiplex PCR, while TCRdb's copy carries only in-frame clones and drops some. Counted here are 200,000 to 250,000 clones, around 90% occurring once; the ten biggest clones make up 2.7%. The sample taken for sequencing was peripheral blood. Source of these receptors: a man younger than 40 with COVID-19, enrolled during active disease.

The chain carries TRBV4-3 and TRBJ2-7, with 7 bases fitting TRBD1. The V gene's germline CDR1 is LGHNA and CDR2 YSLEER. V trimming: 1 base; J trimming: 6 bases; junction bases outside the gene matches: 12. This CDR3 is 16 amino acids long. This CDR3 reads CASSQGSPDRAREQYF. The CDR3 coding sequence is TGCGCCAGCAGCCAAGGATCTCCTGACAGGGCTCGCGAGCAGTACTTC.

J is TRBJ2-7 and V is TRBV7-9; 7 bases align to TRBD1. The CDR3 sequence is 15 residues long. The V gene's germline CDR1 is SEHNR and CDR2 FQNEAQ (reference sequence). J was trimmed by 2 bases and V by 2 bases; bases with no gene match: 6. Here the CDR3 DNA reads TGTGCCAGCAGCTTAAACAGGGGCCAAACCTACGAGCAGTACTTC. This encodes CASSLNRGQTYEQYF.

J is TRBJ1-5 and V is TRBV18; no reliable D call. V was cut by 0 bases and J by 0 bases, with 3 bases left in between. CDR3 length: 14 residues. Germline values: CDR1 KGHSH, CDR2 LQKENI. Here the CDR3 DNA reads TGTGCCAGCTCACCACCGAGTAGCAATCAGCCCCAGCATTTT. Translating gives CASSPPSSNQPQHF.

The CDR3 DNA sequence: TGTGCCAGCAGTTCGATATCACAGGGGACCTACGAGCAGTACTTC. It is translated as CASSSISQGTYEQYF. The J gene is TRBJ2-7, the V gene TRBV27, with TRBD1 matching over 7 bases. CDR3 length: 15 amino acids. Germline assignment: CDR1 MNHEY and CDR2 SMNVEV (reference sequence). V dropped 4 bases and J dropped 2; count of bases not matched to a gene: 8.

The chain carries TRBV6-6 and TRBJ1-3; D possibly corresponds to TRBD1 (5 bases). The CDR3 is 15 amino acids. Germline V gives CDR1 MNHNY, CDR2 SVGAGI (reference sequence). Trimming left V 0 bases short and J 4 bases short, with 10 bases between. The CDR3 DNA follows: TGTGCCAGCAGTTACTCATGGGGGGGAGGAAACACCATATATTTT. It yields the protein CASSYSWGGGNTIYF.

The rearrangement uses TRBV28 and TRBJ2-7; 9 bases agree with TRBD1. Looked up from germline, CDR1 is MDHEN and CDR2 is SYDVKM. The CDR3 runs 13 residues. The V and J ends lost 6 bases and 5 bases, in that order; junction bases with no gene match: 5. CDR3 sequence: CASSSGTGHEQYF. The DNA of the CDR3 is TGTGCCAGCAGCTCCGGGACAGGGCACGAGCAGTACTTC.

This chain uses TRBV24-1 with TRBJ1-1; possibly TRBD1 for D (6 bases). V was pared by 7 bases and J by 4 bases, with 12 bases between. The CDR3 is 13 amino acids. Germline V gives CDR1 KGHDR, CDR2 SFDVKD. The CDR3 bases are TGTGCCACCAGAGAACAGGGTGCCACTGAAGCTTTCTTT. This sequence encodes CATREQGATEAFF.

This clone was seen a few times. This chain connects TRBV5-6 to TRBJ2-7, with 12 bases aligning to TRBD2. The CDR3 runs 16 residues. The J segment lost 1 base and the V segment lost 4 bases, leaving 6 bases of the junction unmatched. Germline CDR1 SGHDT, CDR2 YYEEEE. The CDR3 loop reads CASSRRTSGVSYEQYF. CDR3 coding DNA: TGTGCCAGCAGCCGAAGGACTAGCGGGGTATCCTACGAGCAGTACTTC.

J is TRBJ1-1 and V is TRBV6-6; D is undetermined. Germline loops: CDR1 MNHNY, CDR2 SVGAGI (reference sequence). Trimming took off 6 bases at V and 1 base at J, with 15 bases between the two ends. This CDR3 is 15 amino acids long. The CDR3 region has the DNA TGTGCCAGCAGGAACAGAAACCAAAAGAACACTGAAGCTTTCTTT. Residues: CASRNRNQKNTEAFF.

This chain joins TRBV12-3 or TRBV12-4 and TRBJ1-2; maybe TRBD1 (5 bases). V was pared by 6 bases and J by 7 bases, with 15 bases between. There are 13 residues in the CDR3. In DNA form, the CDR3 reads TGTGCCAGCAGCCTGGGGGGGTTCGGTGGCTACACCTTC. Residues: CASSLGGFGGYTF.

This clone was observed once. The rearrangement joins TRBV11-2 to TRBJ1-1, with D hard to call. This CDR3 region has 15 residues. V lost 2 bases to trimming and J lost 0 bases, with 10 bases between them. Per germline, CDR1 SGHAT and CDR2 FQNNGV. CDR3 sequence (DNA): TGTGCCAGCAGCTTATTCGACACAATGAACACTGAAGCTTTCTTT. Translating gives CASSLFDTMNTEAFF.

The V gene is TRBV10-3, the J gene TRBJ1-1, with TRBD1 matching 8 bases. Looked up from germline, CDR1 is ENHRY and CDR2 is SYGVKD. V was clipped by 6 bases and J by 7 bases; unmatched bases: 13. The CDR3 is 15 residues long. CDR3 sequence: CAISRLGQGENEAFF. CDR3 in DNA: TGTGCCATCAGCCGACTTGGACAGGGCGAGAATGAAGCTTTCTTT.

J is TRBJ2-3 and V is TRBV7-9, with TRBD2 identical over 11 bases. Trimming at V came to 6 bases and at J to 2 bases, leaving 10 bases not matched to a gene. CDR3 size: 17 residues. Per germline, CDR1 SEHNR and CDR2 FQNEAQ (reference sequence). The CDR3 here is CASSPGTSGSTTDTQYF. The CDR3, as DNA: TGTGCCAGCAGTCCCGGGACTAGCGGCTCCACCACAGATACGCAGTATTTT.

This chain uses TRBV7-9 with TRBJ2-7; TRBD2 aligns across 11 bases. This CDR3 is 16 amino acids long. Germline trimming cut 3 bases from V and 1 base from J; bases unmatched to any gene: 5. Germline V gene lookup returns CDR1 SEHNR and CDR2 FQNEAQ (reference sequence). The CDR3 DNA reads TGTGCCAGCAGCTTCGGACTAGCGGGTACGTCCTACGAGCAGTACTTC. Its translation: CASSFGLAGTSYEQYF.

This chain connects TRBV5-1 to TRBJ1-1; 8 positions agree with TRBD1. Trimming took 4 bases from V and 2 from J; bases not matched to a gene: 4. The CDR3 is 14 amino acids. CDR1 SGHRS and CDR2 YFSETQ come from the germline V gene. In DNA form, the CDR3 reads TGCGCCAGCAGCCTGACAGGGGCTAACACTGAAGCTTTCTTT. It encodes CASSLTGANTEAFF.

This clone occurred once. CDR3 sequence (DNA): TGTGCCAGTAGTGACGGCTATGGAAAGGAGTTCTATGGCTACACCTTC. Translated, it gives CASSDGYGKEFYGYTF. This chain joins TRBV19 and TRBJ1-2; D uncertain. Between the trimmed V and J ends, which lost 5 bases and 4 bases, there was a span of 20 bases. The V gene's germline CDR1 is LNHDA and CDR2 SQIVND (reference sequence). This CDR3 comprises 16 residues.

As concerns this clone: This sample includes further DNA sequences coding for the same CDR3. CDR3 amino acids: CASSLAGGYGYTF. The CDR3 DNA is TGTGCCAGCAGCTTAGCGGGGGGCTATGGCTACACCTTC. V and J are TRBV7-8 and TRBJ1-2; tentatively, D is TRBD1 (5 bases). CDR1 is SGHVS and CDR2 is FQNEAQ in the germline V gene. This CDR3 has 13 amino acids. V was cut by 0 bases and J by 4 bases, with 6 bases left in between.

J is TRBJ1-5 and V is TRBV7-9; the match to TRBD1 covers 8 bases. Germline lookup yields CDR1 SEHNR and CDR2 FQNEAQ (reference sequence). V shed 0 bases, J shed 4 bases, and the junction held 8 bases outside the gene matches. The CDR3 contains 17 residues. Here the CDR3 reads CASSLAAGGWLNQPQHF. CDR3 DNA: TGTGCCAGCAGCTTAGCGGCAGGGGGCTGGCTTAATCAGCCCCAGCATTTT.

In its sample, this clone was seen many times. The gene calls are TRBV19 and TRBJ2-1; 7 bases line up with TRBD2. Germline-derived CDR1 and CDR2 are LNHDA and SQIVND (reference sequence). The CDR3 loop spans 15 amino acids. V was clipped by 4 bases and J by 0 bases; unmatched bases: 3. The CDR3 coding sequence is TGTGCCAGTAGTAACCTAGCGGCCTCCTACAATGAGCAGTTCTTC. Its translation: CASSNLAASYNEQFF.

The chain joins TRBV19 to TRBJ1-6; 8 positions match TRBD1. J lost 7 bases, V lost 9 bases, and 11 bases had no gene match. This CDR3 contains 15 residues. Germline CDR1 reads LNHDA; CDR2 reads SQIVND (reference sequence). The CDR3 region has the DNA TGTGCCAGCAGAGTCGGGACAGGATCAAATTCACCCCTCCACTTT. Its protein is CASRVGTGSNSPLHF.

CDR3 bases: TGTGCCAGCAGTTACGACCCTCCAGGGTCAAATTCACCCCTCCACTTT. Its translation is CASSYDPPGSNSPLHF. The rearrangement links TRBV6-5 to TRBJ1-6; D is possibly TRBD1 (5 bases). CDR3 length: 16 residues. V shed 2 bases and J shed 7 bases, with 15 bases lying between them. Germline V gene lookup returns CDR1 MNHEY and CDR2 SVGAGI.

The V gene is TRBV5-4, the J gene TRBJ1-2; 8 nucleotides match TRBD1. This CDR3 has 15 amino acids. J gave up 3 bases and V 3 bases, and 7 bases lay outside the gene matches. Germline CDR1 reads SGHNT; CDR2 reads YYREEE (reference sequence). The CDR3 sequence is CASSYDRGTDYGYTF. For the CDR3, the DNA is TGTGCCAGCAGCTACGACAGGGGAACTGACTATGGCTACACCTTC.

The V and J genes are TRBV9 and TRBJ1-2, with D uncertain. Trimming cost V 4 bases and J 7 bases, with 17 bases left between them. This CDR3 region has 14 residues. Germline CDR1 reads SGDLS; CDR2 reads YYNGEE. The CDR3 DNA sequence: TGTGCCAGCAGCTCCACCAGGATGCCAGGTGGCTACACCTTC. Translated: CASSSTRMPGGYTF. Full variable domain (missing parts from reference TRBV9 and TRBJ1-2): DSGVTQTPKHLITATGQRVTLRCSPRSGDLSVYWYQQSLDQGLQFLIQYYNGEERAKGNILERFSAQQFPDLHSELNLSSLELGDSALYFCASSSTRMPGGYTFGSGTRLTVV.

The chain recombines TRBV5-1 with TRBJ2-2; TRBD2 agrees at 15 bases. Germline loops: CDR1 SGHRS, CDR2 YFSETQ. CDR3 length: 19 residues. Losses at the gene ends were 0 bases for V and 3 bases for J; bases not matched to a gene: 6. The CDR3 sequence is CASSLARTSGREDTGELFF. The DNA for the CDR3 is TGCGCCAGCAGCTTGGCCAGGACTAGCGGGAGGGAGGACACCGGGGAGCTGTTTTTT.

This sequence joins TRBV5-1 and TRBJ1-5; weak D call: TRBD1 (5 bases). The V gene's germline CDR1 is SGHRS and CDR2 YFSETQ. The CDR3 contains 13 residues. Trimming left V 1 base short and J 7 bases short, with 9 bases between. CDR3 protein: CASSLTGQQPQHF. The CDR3 nucleotides are TGCGCCAGCAGCTTGACAGGTCAGCAGCCCCAGCATTTT. Drawing the rest from reference TRBV5-1 and TRBJ1-5, the complete variable domain is KAGVTQTPRYLIKTRGQQVTLSCSPISGHRSVSWYQQTPGQGLQFLFEYFSETQRNKGNFPGRFSGRQFSNSRSEMNVSTLELGDSALYLCASSLTGQQPQHFGDGTRLSIL.